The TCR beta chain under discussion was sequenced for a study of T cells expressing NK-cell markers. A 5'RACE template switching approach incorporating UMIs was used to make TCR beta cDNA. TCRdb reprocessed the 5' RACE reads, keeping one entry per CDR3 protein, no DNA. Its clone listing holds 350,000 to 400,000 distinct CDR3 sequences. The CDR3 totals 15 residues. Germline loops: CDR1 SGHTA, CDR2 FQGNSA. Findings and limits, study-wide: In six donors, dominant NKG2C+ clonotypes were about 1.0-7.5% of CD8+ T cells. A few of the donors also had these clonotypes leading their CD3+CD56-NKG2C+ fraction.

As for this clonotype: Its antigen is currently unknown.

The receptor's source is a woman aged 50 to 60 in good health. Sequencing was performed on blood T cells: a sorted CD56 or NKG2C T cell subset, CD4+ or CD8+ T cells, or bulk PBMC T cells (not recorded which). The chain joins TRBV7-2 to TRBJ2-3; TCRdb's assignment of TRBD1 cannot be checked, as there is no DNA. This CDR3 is CASSRTVVNTDTQYF.